This record looks at one T cell receptor beta chain sequence and its context. These data originate in a study of glioma-infiltrating T cells after dendritic cell vaccination. Study details: Monocyte-derived dendritic cells, cultured approximately 7 days with IL-4 and GM-CSF, were pulsed with autologous tumor lysate.

The primer mix had 60 V beta and 13 J beta primers. Generated by immunoSEQ multiplex PCR, the TCRdb table keeps only in-frame clones and is missing some. The sample lists about 76,000 clones, around 86% occurring once. Time point described: after dendritic cell vaccination, including at tumor progression/relapse. Before vaccination, two weeks after the third vaccination, and at progression, PBMC were collected. This TCR was recovered from a human donor with glioblastoma. This specimen consisted of blood, obtained after dendritic cell vaccination.

CDR3 residues: CAGSGVGEQYF. DNA for the CDR3: TGTGCCGGCTCCGGGGTTGGTGAGCAGTACTTC. This sequence joins TRBV2 and TRBJ2-7; D may be TRBD2 (5 bases). Germline loops: CDR1 SNHLY, CDR2 FYNNEI. With 11 bases removed from V and 7 bases from J, the gap between germline ends came to 15 bases. The CDR3 sequence is 11 residues long. The whole variable domain, remainder taken from reference TRBV2 and TRBJ2-7, is EPEVTQTPSHQVTQMGQEVILRCVPISNHLYFYWYRQILGQKVEFLVSFYNNEISEKSEIFDDQFSVERPDGSNFTLKIRSTKLEDSAMYFCAGSGVGEQYFGPGTRLTVT.